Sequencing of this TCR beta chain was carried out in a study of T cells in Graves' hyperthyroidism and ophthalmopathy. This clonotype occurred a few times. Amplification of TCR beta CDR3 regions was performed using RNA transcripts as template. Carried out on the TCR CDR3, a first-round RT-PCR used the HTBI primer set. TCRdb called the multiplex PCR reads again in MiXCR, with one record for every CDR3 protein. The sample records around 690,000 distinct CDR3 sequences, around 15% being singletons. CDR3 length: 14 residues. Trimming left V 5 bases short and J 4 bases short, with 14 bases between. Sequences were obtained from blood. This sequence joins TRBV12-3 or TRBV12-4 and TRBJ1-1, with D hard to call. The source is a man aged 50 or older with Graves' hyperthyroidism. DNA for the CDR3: TGTGCCAGCAGTCCGGACGGAGTGATCACTGAAGCTTTCTTT. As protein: CASSPDGVITEAFF.